This T cell receptor (beta chain) originates from a study of beta chain features in type 1 diabetes. Study-level findings and limits: Lower insertion and higher deletion counts appeared at VDJ junctions in type 1 diabetes patients. Shorter templates might be favored by PCR, equally in patients and controls.

The germline gives CDR1 SGHRS, CDR2 YFSETQ. Trimming pared 2 bases from V and 1 base from J, leaving 10 bases between. The CDR3 runs to 15 residues. Concerning this clone itself: What it binds is unknown.

Expressed TCRB transcripts were sequenced because the isolated RNA had all been reverse transcribed beforehand. The data were produced by immunoSEQ multiplex PCR, yet TCRdb's version contains in-frame clones alone and is incomplete. The repertoire holds about 620,000 clones, roughly 16% seen once, with around 0.1% in the top ten. Material for sequencing was naive CD4+ T cells from blood. This sequence originates from a man between 18 and 29 years old in good health. The chain combines TRBV5-1 with TRBJ1-5, with D hard to call. The CDR3 region is CASSFEGLSNQPQHF. The CDR3 DNA follows: TGCGCCAGCAGCTTTGAGGGCTTAAGCAATCAGCCCCAGCATTTT.